A single sample is the source of the 30 T cell receptor delta chains below, sequenced in a study of gamma-delta T cells after stem cell transplantation. TCRdb re-called the RT-PCR reads through CATT. The sample holds about 11,000 delta-chain clones, approximately 39% seen once. Sequencing was done on a sample of gamma-delta T cells. The receptor set was obtained from a human donor. It is not recorded whose cells these are; they may come from a transplant donor.

The chain has TRDV1 and TRDJ1; D gene ambiguous. Trimming took 3 bases from V and 11 from J, leaving 31 bases between them. Germline lookup yields CDR1 TSWWSYY and CDR2 QGS. The length of the CDR3 is 18 residues. CDR3 sequence (DNA): TGTGCTCTTGGGGAGGGGCCCCTCTGTGTGCTATGTACGGATCACCTCATCTTT. It translates to CALGEGPLCVLCTDHLIF.

There are a few counts of this clone. The chain joins TRDV1 to TRDJ1; 7 bases are a match to TRDD2. The CDR3 length is 13 residues. After removal of 3 bases from V and 7 bases from J, the junction contained 5 bases not matched to a gene. Germline CDR1 is TSWWSYY and CDR2 is QGS. CDR3 protein: CALGDPSSFKLIF. The CDR3 nucleotides are TGTGCTCTTGGGGATCCTTCCTCCTTTAAACTCATCTTT.

This clone was recorded a few times. The chain carries TRDV1 and TRDJ1; TRDD3 matches 12 bases. Looked up from germline, CDR1 is TSWWSYY and CDR2 is QGS. J was trimmed by 1 base and V by 6 bases; bases with no gene match: 9. This CDR3 is built from 17 residues. CDR3 in amino acids: CALGWGIRLRCTDKLIF. CDR3 DNA sequence: TGTGCTCTTGGCTGGGGGATACGCCTGAGATGCACCGATAAACTCATCTTT.

This clone was seen only a few times. The J gene is TRDJ1, the V gene TRDV1, with 8 bases matching TRDD3. The CDR3 length is 18 residues. The ends lost 5 bases at V and 4 bases at J; junction bases unmatched: 18. Looked up from germline, CDR1 is TSWWSYY and CDR2 is QGS. This CDR3 is CALGPPAPGGIRIDKLIF. CDR3 in DNA: TGTGCTCTTGGGCCACCTGCCCCGGGGGGGATAAGGATCGATAAACTCATCTTT.

As regards this clone: A read error may produce the germline difference seen at one junction end. CDR3 sequence (DNA): TGTGCCTTCCCCTACCTCCACATCGATACACTCATCTTT. It is translated as CAFPYLHIDTLIF. The rearrangement uses TRDV3 and TRDJ1; D might be TRDD2 or TRDD3, each matching 5 bases. The CDR3 is made up of 13 amino acids. The germline CDR1 and CDR2 sequences are TVYSNPD and GDNSRS (reference sequence).

By share of the sample, this clone is medium-sized. This chain joins TRDV2 and TRDJ3, with D maybe TRDD3 (6 bases). V was cut by 0 bases and J by 0 bases, with 14 bases left in between. Per germline, CDR1 GEAIGNYY and CDR2 EKD. The length of the CDR3 is 19 residues. The CDR3 sequence is CACDTWGSPRSWDTRQMFF. The CDR3 DNA sequence: TGTGCCTGTGACACCTGGGGGTCCCCCCGCTCCTGGGACACCCGACAGATGTTTTTC.

With respect to this clone: The junction and the germline gene differ at one end; a read error may be behind it. The chain has TRDV2 and TRDJ3; a weak D match, TRDD3 (5 bases). Germline V gives CDR1 GEAIGNYY, CDR2 EKD. The CDR3 has 18 residues. CDR3 sequence (DNA): TGTGCCTGTGACCTAGTCCTGGGTAGCTCCTTGGACACCCGACAGATGTTTTTC. Its protein is CACDLVLGSSLDTRQMFF.

As concerns this clone: Distinct nucleotide sequences in the sample also encode this CDR3. The chain is built from TRDV2 and TRDJ3; D might be TRDD3 (5 bases). Trimming shortened V by 0 bases and J by 0 bases, and 20 bases separated the two germline ends. Per the germline V gene, CDR1 is GEAIGNYY and CDR2 is EKD. This CDR3 is built from 21 residues. CDR3 in amino acids: CACDTGVPLVGSSWDTRQMFF. DNA of the CDR3: TGTGCCTGTGACACCGGGGTTCCACTGGTGGGAAGCTCCTGGGACACCCGACAGATGTTTTTC.

Concerning this clone: This may stem from a read error, because a much larger clone lies one nucleotide away. The same CDR3 is also encoded by other DNA sequences in this sample. The chain combines TRDV2 with TRDJ1, with 7 bases matching TRDD3. The length of the CDR3 is 17 residues. Germline CDR1 and CDR2: GEAIGNYY and EKD. The CDR3 DNA sequence: TGTGCCTGTGACACCGAGGTGGTGGGGGAGTACACAGATAAACTCATCTTT. Its translation: CACDTEVVGEYTDKLIF.

A few counts support this clone. V usage is TRDV3 and J usage is TRDJ1; maybe TRDD3 (5 bases). Germline V lookup: CDR1 TVYSNPD, CDR2 GDNSRS (reference sequence). The V gene lost 3 bases and the J gene lost 0 bases, with 17 bases spanning the gap. The CDR3 covers 15 residues. CDR3 coding DNA: TGTGCCTTCGCCCCCGGGGGGGTGTACACCGATAAACTCATCTTT. Protein product: CAFAPGGVYTDKLIF.

This clone was found a few times. The CDR3, as DNA: TGTGCTCTTGGGGCCCATTTAAGGCCTTCTTTTTGTACTGGGGCCAGTAAGGGGACCGATAAACTCATCTTT. Residues: CALGAHLRPSFCTGASKGTDKLIF. The rearrangement uses TRDV1 and TRDJ1; TRDD3 matches at 7 bases. Germline V gives CDR1 TSWWSYY, CDR2 QGS. With 4 bases clipped from V and 2 bases from J, the junction kept 34 bases outside the gene matches. The CDR3 is 24 amino acids.

This clone is labeled medium-sized. V gene TRDV3 combines with J gene TRDJ3, with D unclear. The CDR3 has 18 residues. From germline, CDR1 is TVYSNPD and CDR2 GDNSRS (reference sequence). V was trimmed by 0 bases and J by 0 bases, leaving 15 bases between them. Written as DNA, the CDR3 is TGTGCCTTTAGACCTCTAACGGAAAGCTCCTGGGACACCCGACAGATGTTTTTC. Translating gives CAFRPLTESSWDTRQMFF.

The CDR3 bases are TGTGCCTTCGTCGGTGTCCGGGGATACGAGGACGGCGATAAACTCATCTTT. Amino acid sequence: CAFVGVRGYEDGDKLIF. This chain links TRDV3 with TRDJ1, with TRDD3 matching over 9 bases. V was clipped by 3 bases and J by 4 bases; unmatched bases: 18. The CDR3 runs to 17 residues. Germline CDR1 and CDR2: TVYSNPD and GDNSRS (reference sequence).

This clone was counted between two and nine times. Different DNA sequences within this sample yield the same CDR3. The CDR3 bases are TGTGCAGCAACGAGAATCTGGGGGATACAAATGGAAACCGATAAACTCATCTTT. The encoded protein is CAATRIWGIQMETDKLIF. The chain links TRAV29/DV5 to TRDJ1, with 11 bases aligning to TRDD3. The length of the CDR3 is 18 residues. CDR1 is NSMFDY, CDR2 ISSIKDK, per germline. J lost 2 bases, V lost 3 bases, and 15 bases had no gene match.

This clone has just a few counts. V is TRDV1 and J is TRDJ1; TRDD3 matches at 12 bases. With 7 bases clipped from V and 0 bases from J, the junction kept 24 bases outside the gene matches. Germline lookup yields CDR1 TSWWSYY and CDR2 QGS. The CDR3 runs 22 residues. CDR3 region: CALVRAGAYLGDTDTHTDKLIF. The CDR3 coding sequence is TGTGCTCTTGTGAGGGCGGGGGCCTATCTGGGGGATACGGACACCCACACCGATAAACTCATCTTT.

V usage is TRDV1 and J usage is TRDJ1, with 8 bases matching TRDD2. Germline CDR1 reads TSWWSYY; CDR2 reads QGS. After removal of 11 bases from V and 2 bases from J, the junction contained 25 bases not matched to a gene. This CDR3 is built from 19 residues. In DNA, the CDR3 is TGTGCTATTGTCCATACTTCCTACGTGGGTGGGGGTCCTACCGATAAACTCATCTTT. Its protein is CAIVHTSYVGGGPTDKLIF.

This clone was counted a few times. V is TRDV1 and J is TRDJ1; TRDD3 matches at 8 bases. This CDR3 contains 18 residues. Germline values: CDR1 TSWWSYY, CDR2 QGS. Losses at the gene ends were 1 base for V and 0 bases for J; bases not matched to a gene: 10. The CDR3 loop reads CALGEHVGYGAYTDKLIF. DNA for the CDR3: TGTGCTCTTGGGGAACACGTGGGATACGGGGCTTACACCGATAAACTCATCTTT.

By share, this clone ranks as medium-sized. This sequence joins TRDV2 and TRDJ3, with D possibly TRDD3 on 5 matching bases. Trimming took off 3 bases at V and 2 bases at J, with 16 bases between the two ends. The germline V gene encodes CDR1 GEAIGNYY and CDR2 EKD. The CDR3 sequence is 18 residues long. The CDR3 protein is CACDFGGPPTWDTRQMFF. CDR3 in DNA: TGTGCCTGTGACTTCGGGGGCCCCCCTACCTGGGACACCCGACAGATGTTTTTC.

The chain has TRDV1 and TRDJ1, with D possibly being TRDD3 (8 bases). This CDR3 region has 21 residues. Trimming shortened V by 3 bases and J by 2 bases, and 31 bases separated the two germline ends. Germline assignment: CDR1 TSWWSYY and CDR2 QGS. The CDR3 region has the DNA TGTGCTCTTGGGGACTTCCTTCCTCCTTACTGGGGGGCCGGCCTTACCGATAAACTCATCTTT. As protein: CALGDFLPPYWGAGLTDKLIF.

The DNA of the CDR3 is TGTGCTCGTGAATGGGAGCTCGATGGTAGCGTACTGTGGGATCCGGTGGGGGACAGACCCCTGATCTTT. Translating it yields CAREWELDGSVLWDPVGDRPLIF. This chain links TRDV1 with TRDJ4; 7 bases match TRDD3. V gave up 10 bases and J gave up 1 base; unmatched junction bases: 39. This CDR3 is built from 23 residues. Germline V gene lookup returns CDR1 TSWWSYY and CDR2 QGS.

This clone was detected only a few times. The V call is TRDV1, the J call TRDJ1; 10 nucleotides line up with TRDD3. The germline gives CDR1 TSWWSYY, CDR2 QGS. CDR3 length equals 24 residues. The junction had 35 bases not matched to a gene; V was cut back by 10 bases and J by 0 bases. CDR3 DNA sequence: TGTGCTCCCACGAGGCGCTCTTCCTACGTCTGGACTGGGGGATGCCCTAAATACACCGATAAACTCATCTTT. It is translated as CAPTRRSSYVWTGGCPKYTDKLIF.

On this clone itself: At one end the junction does not follow the germline gene, possibly because of a read error. At the DNA level, this CDR3 is encoded by other sequences in the same sample as well. The J gene is TRDJ1, the V gene TRDV3; D not certain. This CDR3 has 15 amino acids. Germline V lookup: CDR1 TVYSNPD, CDR2 GDNSRS (reference sequence). The CDR3 coding sequence is TGTGCTTTTAGTGGAAAGGTTCTTAACACCGATAAACTCATCTTT. Protein sequence: CAFSGKVLNTDKLIF.

With respect to this clone: One junction end does not reproduce the germline sequence, and a read error may be involved. The chain joins TRDV3 to TRDJ3, with unresolved D. This CDR3 spans 17 amino acids. CDR1 and CDR2 (germline): TVYSNPD, GDNSRS (reference sequence). This CDR3 reads CALVDALSSWYTRQMFF. CDR3 bases: TGTGCCTTGGTGGATGCTCTTAGCTCCTGGTACACCCGACAGATGTTTTTC.

Regarding this clone: At one end the junction does not follow the germline gene, possibly because of a read error. The chain has TRDV2 and TRDJ1; D possibly corresponds to TRDD3 (5 bases). The CDR3 is 19 residues long. The V gene's germline CDR1 is GEAIGNYY and CDR2 EKD. The CDR3: CACDLFFIPLDQYTYNLIF. In DNA form, the CDR3 reads TGTGCCTGTGATCTATTCTTCATTCCACTGGATCAGTACACCTATAACCTCATCTTT.

The rearrangement joins TRDV2 to TRDJ3; TRDD3 matches 9 bases. V was pared by 3 bases and J by 1 base, with 0 bases of the junction left unmatched. The V gene's germline CDR1 is GEAIGNYY and CDR2 EKD. The CDR3 is 16 residues long. DNA for the CDR3: TGTGCCTGTGACTGGGGGATATCCTGGGACACCCGACAGATGTTTTTC. This gives the protein CACDWGISWDTRQMFF.

This clone occurred a few times. V and J are TRDV1 and TRDJ1; D perhaps matches TRDD3 (5 bases). Deletions cut 1 base from V and 1 base from J, with 7 bases between. The germline gives CDR1 TSWWSYY, CDR2 QGS. The CDR3 has 14 residues. This chain's CDR3 is CALGEPGATDKLIF. For the CDR3, the DNA is TGTGCTCTTGGGGAACCGGGGGCCACCGATAAACTCATCTTT.

The genes are TRDV1 and TRDJ1, with 8 bases matching TRDD3. CDR1 and CDR2 (germline): TSWWSYY, QGS. V dropped 0 bases and J dropped 2; count of bases not matched to a gene: 8. The CDR3 extends over 17 amino acids. This CDR3 reads CALGELRSGGTTDKLIF. CDR3 DNA: TGTGCTCTTGGGGAACTACGCTCTGGGGGAACGACCGATAAACTCATCTTT.

The chain couples TRDV2 to TRDJ1; 13 nucleotides line up with TRDD3. Looked up from germline, CDR1 is GEAIGNYY and CDR2 is EKD. Germline trimming cut 0 bases from V and 11 bases from J; bases unmatched to any gene: 23. This CDR3 comprises 20 residues. The chain's CDR3 is CACDTADPYWGIRPLAVLIF. In DNA, the CDR3 is TGTGCCTGTGACACCGCGGACCCTTACTGGGGGATACGGCCCCTAGCGGTCCTCATCTTT.

V gene TRDV1 combines with J gene TRDJ1, with TRDD3 identical over 8 bases. This CDR3 has 20 amino acids. V lost 6 bases and J lost 3; bases outside the gene matches: 24. Germline CDR1 and CDR2: TSWWSYY and QGS. The CDR3 loop reads CALGCFLYVSWGIQPDKLIF. CDR3 nucleotide sequence: TGTGCTCTTGGCTGCTTCCTTTACGTGTCTTGGGGGATTCAACCCGATAAACTCATCTTT.

A few counts support this clone. The chain combines TRDV3 with TRDJ3, with 8 bases matching TRDD3. Germline trimming cut 2 bases from V and 0 bases from J; bases unmatched to any gene: 9. Germline V lookup: CDR1 TVYSNPD, CDR2 GDNSRS (reference sequence). There are 18 residues in the CDR3. DNA for the CDR3: TGTGCCTTTCGCGTCTGGGGGACTAGCTCCTGGGACACCCGACAGATGTTTTTC. This encodes CAFRVWGTSSWDTRQMFF.